The entry below gives a single TCR beta chain sequence along with its context. This sample is drawn from a study of blood T cell repertoires in COVID-19. Germline V lookup: CDR1 SGHTS, CDR2 YDEGEE. The V end lost 4 bases, the J end lost 5 bases, and 12 bases lay between the germline ends. The CDR3 contains 14 residues. Profiling relied on immunoSEQ multiplex PCR, and the TCRdb table lists in-frame clones only, not all of them. Of approximately 260,000 clones listed, around 83% are singletons. Sequenced sample: PBMCs or T cells enriched from blood (not recorded which). The TCR comes from a woman aged 45 to 65 who had been exposed to COVID-19. This sequence joins TRBV5-8 and TRBJ1-4, with D possibly being TRBD1 (6 bases). CDR3 in DNA: TGTGCCAGCAGCACCGGACAGACGAATGAAAAACTGTTTTTT. Amino acid sequence: CASSTGQTNEKLFF.